The T cell receptor beta chain described here comes from a study of shared clonotypes between healthy human individuals. Study-level findings and limits: Shared across several donors were 4% to 5% of the naive CD4 clonotypes. Blood was the only sampled material, and tissue repertoires likely differ. Donors were few, which limited the genetic and exposure-history diversity represented.

Concerning this clone itself: What it recognizes is unknown.

The CDR3 contains 15 residues. V lost 7 bases and J lost 3, with 18 bases in between. CDR1 and CDR2 from the germline V gene are LNHDA and SQIVND (reference sequence). As originally analysed: ImmunoSEQ sequences covered only the junction and lacked quality scores; filtering therefore differed. Sequenced by immunoSEQ multiplex PCR; TCRdb stores in-frame clones only, minus some. Clone size and V and J calls were adopted from that table, with D and trimming inferred from the DNA. The sample contains more than 2 million clones, approximately 96% of which appear only once. Source material: naive CD4+ T cells sorted from blood. Subset meaning: CD45RA+ positively selected. The clonotype was recovered from a man aged 18 to 30 in good health. The rearrangement links TRBV19 to TRBJ1-2, with a tentative D call TRBD1 (6 bases). CDR3 protein: CASTPGTPRDYGYTF. The CDR3 DNA follows: TGTGCCAGTACCCCCGGGACACCACGGGACTATGGCTACACCTTC.